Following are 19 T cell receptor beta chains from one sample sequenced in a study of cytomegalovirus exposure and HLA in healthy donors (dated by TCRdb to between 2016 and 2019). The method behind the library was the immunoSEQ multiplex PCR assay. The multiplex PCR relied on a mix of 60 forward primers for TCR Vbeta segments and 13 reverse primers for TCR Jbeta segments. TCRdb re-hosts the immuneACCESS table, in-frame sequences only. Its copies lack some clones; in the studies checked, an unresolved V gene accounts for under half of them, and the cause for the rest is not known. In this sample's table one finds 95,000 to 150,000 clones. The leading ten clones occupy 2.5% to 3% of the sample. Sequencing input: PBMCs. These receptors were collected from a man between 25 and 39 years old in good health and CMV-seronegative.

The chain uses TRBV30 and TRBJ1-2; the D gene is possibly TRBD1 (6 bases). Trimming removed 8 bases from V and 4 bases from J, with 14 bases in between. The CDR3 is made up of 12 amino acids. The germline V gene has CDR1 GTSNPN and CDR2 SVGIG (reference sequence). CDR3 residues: CAEGEGGYGYTF. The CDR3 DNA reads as TGTGCCGAGGGGGAGGGAGGCTATGGCTACACCTTC.

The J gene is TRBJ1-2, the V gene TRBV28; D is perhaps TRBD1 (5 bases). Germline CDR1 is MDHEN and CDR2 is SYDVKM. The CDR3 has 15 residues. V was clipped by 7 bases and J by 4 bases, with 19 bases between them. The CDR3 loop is CASKPLLQEFYGYTF. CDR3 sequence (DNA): TGTGCCAGCAAACCCCTCTTACAGGAGTTCTATGGCTACACCTTC.

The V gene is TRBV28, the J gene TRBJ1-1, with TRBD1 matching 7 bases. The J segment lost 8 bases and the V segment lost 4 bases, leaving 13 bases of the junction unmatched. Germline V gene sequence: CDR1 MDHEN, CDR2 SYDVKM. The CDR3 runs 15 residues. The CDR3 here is CASSYRDRMLIEAFF. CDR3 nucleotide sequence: TGTGCCAGCAGTTATAGGGACAGAATGTTGATCGAAGCTTTCTTT. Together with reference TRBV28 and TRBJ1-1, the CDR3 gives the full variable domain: DVKVTQSSRYLVKRTGEKVFLECVQDMDHENMFWYRQDPGLGLRLIYFSYDVKMKEKGDIPEGYSVSREKKERFSLILESASTNQTSMYLCASSYRDRMLIEAFFGQGTRLTVV.

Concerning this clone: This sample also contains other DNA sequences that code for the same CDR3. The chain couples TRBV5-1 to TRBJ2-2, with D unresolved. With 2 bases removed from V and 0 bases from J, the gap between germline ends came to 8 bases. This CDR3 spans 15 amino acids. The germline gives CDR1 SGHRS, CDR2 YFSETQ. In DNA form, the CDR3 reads TGCGCCAGCAGCTTTTCAACGGCGAACACCGGGGAGCTGTTTTTT. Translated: CASSFSTANTGELFF. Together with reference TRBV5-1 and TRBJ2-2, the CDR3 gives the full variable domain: KAGVTQTPRYLIKTRGQQVTLSCSPISGHRSVSWYQQTPGQGLQFLFEYFSETQRNKGNFPGRFSGRQFSNSRSEMNVSTLELGDSALYLCASSFSTANTGELFFGEGSRLTVL.

This CDR3 reads CASSFATSGSDTQYF. As DNA, the CDR3 is TGTGCCAGCAGTTTTGCGACTAGCGGGAGTGATACGCAGTATTTT. This chain joins TRBV27 and TRBJ2-3, with TRBD2 matching over 12 bases. The germline gives CDR1 MNHEY, CDR2 SMNVEV (reference sequence). This CDR3 is built from 15 residues. With V trimmed by 3 bases and J by 6 bases, 4 bases remained unmatched.

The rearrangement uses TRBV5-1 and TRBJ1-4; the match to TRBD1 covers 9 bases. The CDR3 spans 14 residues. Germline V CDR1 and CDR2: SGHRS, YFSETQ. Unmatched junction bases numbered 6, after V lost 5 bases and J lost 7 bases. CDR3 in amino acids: CASSTGTGIEKLFF. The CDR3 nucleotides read TGCGCCAGCAGTACCGGGACAGGGATTGAAAAACTGTTTTTT.

The CDR3 here is CASSQGSPHTDYNSPLHF. CDR3 DNA sequence: TGTGCCAGCAGCCAAGGATCCCCGCACACAGATTATAATTCACCCCTCCACTTT. The rearrangement joins TRBV4-2 to TRBJ1-6, with D unresolved. Germline V gene data show CDR1 as LGHNA and CDR2 as YNFKEQ. The CDR3 consists of 18 residues. The V gene lost 1 base and the J gene lost 4 bases, with 17 bases spanning the gap.

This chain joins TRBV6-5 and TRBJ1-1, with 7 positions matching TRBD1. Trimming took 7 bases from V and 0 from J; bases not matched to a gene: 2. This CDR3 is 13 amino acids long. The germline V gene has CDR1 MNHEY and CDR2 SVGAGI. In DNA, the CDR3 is TGTGCCAGCAACAGGGGCATGAACACTGAAGCTTTCTTT. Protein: CASNRGMNTEAFF.

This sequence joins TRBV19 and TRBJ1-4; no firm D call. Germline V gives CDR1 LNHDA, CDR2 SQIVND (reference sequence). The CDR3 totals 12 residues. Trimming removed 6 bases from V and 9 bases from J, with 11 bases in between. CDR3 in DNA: TGTGCCAGTAGGGGCGTTCGGAAAAAACTGTTTTTT. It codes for CASRGVRKKLFF.

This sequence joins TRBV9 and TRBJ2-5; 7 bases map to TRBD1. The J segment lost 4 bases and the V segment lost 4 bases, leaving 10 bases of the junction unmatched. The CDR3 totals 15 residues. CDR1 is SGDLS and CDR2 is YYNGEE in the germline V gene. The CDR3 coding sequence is TGTGCCAGCAGCTCAGACAGGGCGCAAGGAGAGACCCAGTACTTC. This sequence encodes CASSSDRAQGETQYF.

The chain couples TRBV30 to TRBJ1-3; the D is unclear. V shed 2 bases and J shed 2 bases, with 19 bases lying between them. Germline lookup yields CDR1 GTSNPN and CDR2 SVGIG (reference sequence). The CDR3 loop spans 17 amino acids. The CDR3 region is CAWSPSAPGAAGNTIYF. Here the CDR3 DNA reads TGTGCCTGGAGTCCTTCAGCGCCCGGAGCGGCTGGAAACACCATATATTTT.

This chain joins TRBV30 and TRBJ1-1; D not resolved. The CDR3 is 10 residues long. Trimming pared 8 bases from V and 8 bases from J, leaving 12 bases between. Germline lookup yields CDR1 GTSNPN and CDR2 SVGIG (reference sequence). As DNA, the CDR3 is TGTGCCGGAGCTGATCAAGAAGCTTTCTTT. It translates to CAGADQEAFF. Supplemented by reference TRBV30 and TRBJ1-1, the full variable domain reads SQTIHQWPATLVQPVGSPLSLECTVEGTSNPNLYWYRQAAGRGLQLLFYSVGIGQISSEVPQNLSASRPQDRQFILSSKKLLLSDSGFYLCAGADQEAFFGQGTRLTVV.

This chain's CDR3 is CASSSSLTGETEAFF. CDR3 bases: TGTGCCAGCAGCTCCTCGTTGACAGGGGAGACTGAAGCTTTCTTT. The rearrangement links TRBV7-3 to TRBJ1-1; 8 bases line up with TRBD1. CDR1 SGHTA and CDR2 FQGTGA come from the germline V gene. This CDR3 region has 15 residues. V trimming: 4 bases; J trimming: 5 bases; junction bases outside the gene matches: 9.

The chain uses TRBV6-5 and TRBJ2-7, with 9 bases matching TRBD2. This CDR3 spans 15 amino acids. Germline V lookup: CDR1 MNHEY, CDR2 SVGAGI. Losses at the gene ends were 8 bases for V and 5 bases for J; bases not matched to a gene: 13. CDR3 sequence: CASAPIGLASDEQYF. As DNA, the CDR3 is TGTGCCAGCGCACCAATCGGACTAGCGTCTGACGAGCAGTACTTC.

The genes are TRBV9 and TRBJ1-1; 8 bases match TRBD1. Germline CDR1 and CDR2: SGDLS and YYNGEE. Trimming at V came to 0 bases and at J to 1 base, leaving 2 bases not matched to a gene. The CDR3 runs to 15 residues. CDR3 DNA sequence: TGTGCCAGCAGCGTAGGGACAGGGCAGAACACTGAAGCTTTCTTT. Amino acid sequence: CASSVGTGQNTEAFF.

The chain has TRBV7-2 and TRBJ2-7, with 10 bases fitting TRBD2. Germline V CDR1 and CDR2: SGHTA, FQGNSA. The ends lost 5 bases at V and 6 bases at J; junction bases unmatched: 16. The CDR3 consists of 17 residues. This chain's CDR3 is CASSPYPAGGPKGEQYF. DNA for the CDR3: TGTGCCAGCAGCCCGTATCCAGCGGGAGGGCCTAAAGGCGAGCAGTACTTC.

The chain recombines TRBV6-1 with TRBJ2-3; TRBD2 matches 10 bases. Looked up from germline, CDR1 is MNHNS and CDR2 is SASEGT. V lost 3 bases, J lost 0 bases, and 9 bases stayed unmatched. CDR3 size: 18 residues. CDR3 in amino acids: CASSEQLTSGASTDTQYF. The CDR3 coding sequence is TGTGCCAGCAGTGAGCAGCTCACTAGCGGGGCTAGCACAGATACGCAGTATTTT.

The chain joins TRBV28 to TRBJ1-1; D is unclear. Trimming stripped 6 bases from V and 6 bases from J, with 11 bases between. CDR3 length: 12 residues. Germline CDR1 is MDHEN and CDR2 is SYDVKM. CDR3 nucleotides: TGTGCCAGCAGCAACCCGGGTCCTGAAGCTTTCTTT. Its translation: CASSNPGPEAFF.

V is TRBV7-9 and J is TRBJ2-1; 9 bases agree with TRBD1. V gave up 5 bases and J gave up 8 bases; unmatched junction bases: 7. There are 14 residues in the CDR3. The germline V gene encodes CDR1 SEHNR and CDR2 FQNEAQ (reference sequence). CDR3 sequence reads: CASSPVDRGYEQFF. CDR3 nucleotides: TGTGCCAGCAGCCCGGTGGACAGGGGCTATGAGCAGTTCTTC.